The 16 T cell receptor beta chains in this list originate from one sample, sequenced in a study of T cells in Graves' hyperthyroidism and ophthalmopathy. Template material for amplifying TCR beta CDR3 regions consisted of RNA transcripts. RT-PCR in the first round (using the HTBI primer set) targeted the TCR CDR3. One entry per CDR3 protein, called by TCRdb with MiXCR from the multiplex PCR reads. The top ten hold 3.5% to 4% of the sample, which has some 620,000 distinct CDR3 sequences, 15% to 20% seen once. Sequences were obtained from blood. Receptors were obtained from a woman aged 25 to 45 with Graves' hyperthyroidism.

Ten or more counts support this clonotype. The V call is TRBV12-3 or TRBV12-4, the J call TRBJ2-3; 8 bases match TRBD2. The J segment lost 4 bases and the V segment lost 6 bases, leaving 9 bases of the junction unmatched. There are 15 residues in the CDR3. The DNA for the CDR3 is TGTGCCAGCAGCATAGCGGGAATGTCGGCAGATACGCAGTATTTT. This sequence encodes CASSIAGMSADTQYF.

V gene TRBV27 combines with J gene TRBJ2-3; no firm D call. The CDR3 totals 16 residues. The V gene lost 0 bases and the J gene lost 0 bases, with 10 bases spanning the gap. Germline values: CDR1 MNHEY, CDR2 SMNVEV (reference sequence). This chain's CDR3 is CASSLSVPISTDTQYF. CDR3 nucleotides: TGTGCCAGCAGTTTATCAGTACCGATTAGCACAGATACGCAGTATTTT.

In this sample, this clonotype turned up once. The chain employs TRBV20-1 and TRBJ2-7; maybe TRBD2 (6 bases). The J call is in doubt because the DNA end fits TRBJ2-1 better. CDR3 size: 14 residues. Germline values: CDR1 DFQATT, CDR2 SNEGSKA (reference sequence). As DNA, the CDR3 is TGCAGTGCTAGTCGCCTAGCGAGCCCCTATGAGCAGTTCTTC. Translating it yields CSASRLASPYEQFF.

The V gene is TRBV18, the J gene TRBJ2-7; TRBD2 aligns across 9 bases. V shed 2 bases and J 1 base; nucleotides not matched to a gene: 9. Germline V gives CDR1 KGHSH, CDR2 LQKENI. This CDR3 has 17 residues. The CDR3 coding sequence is TGTGCCAGCTCACCAGAGGGCAGCGGGAGGCTTTCCTACGAGCAGTACTTC. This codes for CASSPEGSGRLSYEQYF.

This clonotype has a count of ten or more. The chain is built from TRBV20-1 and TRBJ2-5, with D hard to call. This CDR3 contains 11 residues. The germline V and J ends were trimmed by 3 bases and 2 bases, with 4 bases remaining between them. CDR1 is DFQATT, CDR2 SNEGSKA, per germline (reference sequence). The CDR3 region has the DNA TGCAGTGCTAGCTGGCAAGAGACCCAGTACTTC. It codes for CSASWQETQYF.

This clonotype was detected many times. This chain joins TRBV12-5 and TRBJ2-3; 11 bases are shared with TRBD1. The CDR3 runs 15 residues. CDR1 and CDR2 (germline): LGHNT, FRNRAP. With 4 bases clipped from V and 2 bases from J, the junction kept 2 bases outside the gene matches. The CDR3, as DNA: TGTGCTAGTGGTTCTGGACAGGGGGCCACAGATACGCAGTATTTT. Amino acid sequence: CASGSGQGATDTQYF.

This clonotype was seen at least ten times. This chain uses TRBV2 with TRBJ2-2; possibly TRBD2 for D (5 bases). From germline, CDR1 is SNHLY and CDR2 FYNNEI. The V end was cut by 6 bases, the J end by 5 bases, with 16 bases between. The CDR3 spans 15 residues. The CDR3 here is CASSGIEEGTGELFF. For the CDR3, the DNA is TGTGCCAGCAGCGGGATCGAAGAAGGGACCGGGGAGCTGTTTTTT.

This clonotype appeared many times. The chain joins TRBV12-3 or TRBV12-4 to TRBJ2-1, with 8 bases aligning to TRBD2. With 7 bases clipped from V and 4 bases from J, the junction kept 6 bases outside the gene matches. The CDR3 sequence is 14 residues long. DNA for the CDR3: TGTGCCAGCAAAGCGGGAGTATTGTACAATGAGCAGTTCTTC. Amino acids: CASKAGVLYNEQFF.

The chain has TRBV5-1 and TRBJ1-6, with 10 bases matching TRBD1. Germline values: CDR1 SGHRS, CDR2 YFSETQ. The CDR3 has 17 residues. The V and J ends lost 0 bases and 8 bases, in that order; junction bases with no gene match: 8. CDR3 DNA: TGCGCCAGCAGCTTGGAACTAGCGGGACAGGGGTATTCACCCCTCCACTTT. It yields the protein CASSLELAGQGYSPLHF.

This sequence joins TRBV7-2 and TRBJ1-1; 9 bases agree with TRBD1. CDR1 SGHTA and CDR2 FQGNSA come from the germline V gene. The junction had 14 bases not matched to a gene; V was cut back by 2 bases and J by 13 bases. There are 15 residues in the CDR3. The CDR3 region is CASSLHRGRWQVCFF. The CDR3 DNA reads TGTGCCAGCAGCTTACACAGGGGGCGTTGGCAAGTGTGTTTCTTT.

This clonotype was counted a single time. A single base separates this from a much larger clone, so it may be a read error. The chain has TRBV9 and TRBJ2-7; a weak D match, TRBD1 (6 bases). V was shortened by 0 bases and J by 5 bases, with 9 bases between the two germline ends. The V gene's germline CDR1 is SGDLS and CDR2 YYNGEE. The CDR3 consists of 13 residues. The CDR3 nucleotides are TGTGCCAGCAGCGTAGGGGGGCCTGACGAGCAGTACTTC. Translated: CASSVGGPDEQYF.

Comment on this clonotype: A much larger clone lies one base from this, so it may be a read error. CDR3 protein: CASGPAKGRFGEQFF. The CDR3 bases are TGTGCCAGCGGCCCCGCGAAGGGCCGTTTTGGTGAGCAGTTCTTC. The chain recombines TRBV3-1 with TRBJ2-1; no clear D. CDR3 length: 15 residues. V gave up 8 bases and J gave up 9 bases, with 23 bases separating them. In germline, CDR1 is LGHDT, CDR2 YNNKEL (reference sequence).

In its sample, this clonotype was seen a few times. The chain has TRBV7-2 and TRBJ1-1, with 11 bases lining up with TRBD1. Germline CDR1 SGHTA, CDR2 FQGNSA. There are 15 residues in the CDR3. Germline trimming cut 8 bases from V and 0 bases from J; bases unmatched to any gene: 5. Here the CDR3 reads CASPPDRGLNTEAFF. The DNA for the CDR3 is TGTGCCAGCCCCCCGGACAGGGGGCTGAACACTGAAGCTTTCTTT.

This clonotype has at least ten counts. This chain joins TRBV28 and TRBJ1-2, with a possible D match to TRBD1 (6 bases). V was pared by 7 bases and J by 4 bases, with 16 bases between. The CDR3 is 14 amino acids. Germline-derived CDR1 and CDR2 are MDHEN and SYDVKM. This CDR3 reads CASTSRGIFYGYTF. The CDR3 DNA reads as TGTGCCAGCACCTCCAGGGGCATCTTCTATGGCTACACCTTC.

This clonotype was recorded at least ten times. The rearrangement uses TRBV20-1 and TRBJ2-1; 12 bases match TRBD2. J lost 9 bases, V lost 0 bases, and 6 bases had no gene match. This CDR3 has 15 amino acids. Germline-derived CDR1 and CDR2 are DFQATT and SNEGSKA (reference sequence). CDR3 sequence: CSAREGTSGSSEQFF. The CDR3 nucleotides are TGCAGTGCTAGAGAGGGGACTAGCGGGTCGAGTGAGCAGTTCTTC.

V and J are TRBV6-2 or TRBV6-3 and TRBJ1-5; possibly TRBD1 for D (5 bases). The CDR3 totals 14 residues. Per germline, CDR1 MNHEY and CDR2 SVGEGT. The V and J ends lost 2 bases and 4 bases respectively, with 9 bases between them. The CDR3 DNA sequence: TGTGCCAGCAGTTACGGACAATTTAATCAGCCCCAGCATTTT. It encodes CASSYGQFNQPQHF.